The clone carrying this T cell receptor beta chain was counted ten times or more. V lost 5 bases, J lost 4 bases, and 8 bases lay in between. The CDR3 runs 12 residues. From germline, CDR1 is SEHNR and CDR2 FQNEAQ (reference sequence). TCRdb redid the calling of the 5' RACE reads with MiXCR, one entry per CDR3 protein. The table records 200,000 to 250,000 distinct CDR3 sequences, about 7% of them present only once. The data originate from a study of T cells after yellow fever vaccination. This sequence joins TRBV7-9 and TRBJ1-2; a weak D match, TRBD1 (5 bases). The specimen comprised CD4+ T cells sorted from PBMCs, sampled 15 days after the yellow fever booster vaccination. The sequence came from a man aged 25 to 45 who received the YFV17D yellow fever vaccine. CDR3 nucleotides: TGTGCCAGCAGCAAGGACACCTATGGCTACACCTTC. This sequence encodes CASSKDTYGYTF.